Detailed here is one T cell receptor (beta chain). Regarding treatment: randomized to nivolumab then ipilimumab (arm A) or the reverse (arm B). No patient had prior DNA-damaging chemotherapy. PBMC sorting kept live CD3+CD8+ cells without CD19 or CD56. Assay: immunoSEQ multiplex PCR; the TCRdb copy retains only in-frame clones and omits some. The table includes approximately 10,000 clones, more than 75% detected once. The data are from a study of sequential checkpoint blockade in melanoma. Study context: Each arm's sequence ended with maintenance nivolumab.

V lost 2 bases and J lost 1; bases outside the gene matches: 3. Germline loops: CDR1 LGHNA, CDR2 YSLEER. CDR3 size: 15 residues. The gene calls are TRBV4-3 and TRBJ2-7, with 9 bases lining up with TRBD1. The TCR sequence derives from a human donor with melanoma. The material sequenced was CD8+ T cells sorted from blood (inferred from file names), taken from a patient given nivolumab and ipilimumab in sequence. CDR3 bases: TGCGCCAGCAGCCAACTACAGGGGGCTTCCTACGAGCAGTACTTC. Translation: CASSQLQGASYEQYF.